The present entry profiles one T cell receptor (beta chain) with its context. Per the germline V gene, CDR1 is SGDLS and CDR2 is YYNGEE. Deletions cut 4 bases from V and 5 bases from J, with 13 bases between. The CDR3 runs to 15 residues. Per the original methods: Researchers report that nucleated cell counts were estimated from reference gene primer amplification. Produced via immunoSEQ multiplex PCR; TCRdb's table is partial and in-frame only. That table furnishes V, J and clone size, whereas the DNA furnished D and trimming. The data show fewer than 250,000 clones, with about four fifths seen just once and 2% to 3% held by the top ten. This sample is part of a study of blood T cell repertoires in COVID-19. Study-level information: The United States, Italy and Spain were the sources of the acute and convalescent COVID-19 samples. From T cells, B-cell-depleted T cells, or PBMCs came the material, which was cDNA or gDNA.

The sequence was obtained from a middle-aged woman with active or convalescent COVID-19. Sequenced input: peripheral blood. The J gene is TRBJ1-6, the V gene TRBV9; D is uncertain. The CDR3 DNA is TGTGCCAGCAGCCCCTACTCTCTAAATAATTCACCCCTCCACTTT. It yields the protein CASSPYSLNNSPLHF.